The rows below give T cell receptor beta chains drawn from one sample of a study of CD8 T cells in ankylosing spondylitis. TCRdb reprocessed the 5' RACE reads with MiXCR, giving one entry per CDR3 protein. The data show under 850,000 distinct CDR3 sequences, roughly 19% seen once. Sequenced input: blood, either unsorted or a sorted T cell fraction (not recorded which). These TCRs come from a male donor with ankylosing spondylitis. The CDR3 runs from the conserved cysteine through the conserved F or W. The order of the fields is clone size, D gene, J gene, V gene, CDR3 protein, CDR3 DNA. D genes are given only for firm matches. Expanded clones are given a class, and other clones once, few, many or no size at all.

.,TRBD1,TRBJ1-1,TRBV28,CASSATGALPTEAFF,TGTGCCAGCAGTGCGACAGGGGCTCTCCCCACTGAAGCTTTCTTT
few,.,TRBJ2-2,TRBV7-2,CASSLAPRQDNTGELFF,TGTGCCAGCAGCTTAGCGCCCCGACAGGACAACACCGGGGAGCTGTTTTTT
many,TRBD2,TRBJ2-1,TRBV12-3/TRBV12-4,CASSLDSGGLYNEQFF,TGTGCCAGCAGTCTCGATAGCGGGGGGCTGTACAATGAGCAGTTCTTC
.,TRBD2,TRBJ2-1,TRBV9,CASSGVGSGGLSYNEQFF,TGTGCCAGCAGCGGGGTGGGTAGCGGGGGGCTATCCTACAATGAGCAGTTCTTC
.,.,TRBJ2-7,TRBV25-1,CASSGDRPYYEQYF,TGTGCCAGCAGTGGAGACAGGCCTTACTACGAGCAGTACTTC
.,TRBD2,TRBJ2-7,TRBV14,CASSQQRGPYEQYF,TGTGCCAGCAGCCAGCAGCGGGGGCCTTACGAGCAGTACTTC
few,TRBD2,TRBJ2-1,TRBV6-2/TRBV6-3,CASKWREGLSYNEQFF,TGTGCCAGCAAGTGGCGGGAGGGCCTTTCCTACAATGAGCAGTTCTTC
.,TRBD1,TRBJ1-1,TRBV5-1,CASREGQGNEAFF,TGCGCCAGCAGAGAGGGACAGGGAAACGAAGCTTTCTTT
.,.,TRBJ2-1,TRBV15,CATSLPTGNEQFF,TGTGCCACCAGCTTACCCACGGGGAATGAGCAGTTCTTC
few,.,TRBJ2-5,TRBV7-2,CASSSGQLQETQYF,TGTGCCAGCAGCTCAGGACAGCTCCAAGAGACCCAGTACTTC
few,.,TRBJ2-3,TRBV20-1,CSARESLAKDTQYF,TGCAGTGCTAGAGAAAGTCTAGCGAAGGATACGCAGTATTTT
.,TRBD1,TRBJ1-6,TRBV6-2/TRBV6-3,CASSRQGENSPLHF,TGTGCCAGCAGCAGACAGGGGGAAAATTCACCCCTCCACTTT
.,.,TRBJ1-4,TRBV4-3,CASSRTVATNEKLFF,TGCGCCAGCAGCCGGACTGTCGCAACTAATGAAAAACTGTTTTTT
.,.,TRBJ1-1,TRBV5-1,CASSFQSGGTTEAFF,TGCGCCAGCAGCTTTCAGTCAGGCGGAACCACTGAAGCTTTCTTT
few,.,TRBJ1-3,TRBV20-1,CSARELDSGNTIYF,TGCAGTGCTAGAGAATTAGACTCTGGAAACACCATATATTTT
.,TRBD2,TRBJ2-1,TRBV12-3/TRBV12-4,CASSRQRGGAEQFF,TGTGCCAGCAGTCGGCAGCGGGGGGGAGCTGAGCAGTTCTTC
.,.,TRBJ2-3,TRBV28,CASSSTAITQDTQYF,TGTGCCAGCAGCTCGACGGCCATAACCCAGGATACGCAGTATTTT
.,.,TRBJ2-3,TRBV27,CASSKTQGTQYF,TGTGCCAGCAGTAAGACACAGGGTACGCAGTATTTT